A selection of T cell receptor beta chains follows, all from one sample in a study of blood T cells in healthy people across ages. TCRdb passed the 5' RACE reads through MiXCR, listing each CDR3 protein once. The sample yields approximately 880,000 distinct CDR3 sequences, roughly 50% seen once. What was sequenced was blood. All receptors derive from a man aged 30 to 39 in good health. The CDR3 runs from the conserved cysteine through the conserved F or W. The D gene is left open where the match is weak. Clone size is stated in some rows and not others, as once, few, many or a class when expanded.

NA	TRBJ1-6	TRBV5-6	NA	CASSSGTNNSPLHF	TGTGCCAGCAGCTCCGGGACAAATAATTCACCCCTCCACTTT
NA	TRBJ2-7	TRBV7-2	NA	CASSLDGPKYEQYF	TGTGCCAGCAGCTTAGATGGGCCTAAATACGAGCAGTACTTC
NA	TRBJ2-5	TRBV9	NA	CASSVEGYRETQYF	TGTGCCAGCAGCGTAGAAGGCTACCGGGAGACCCAGTACTTC
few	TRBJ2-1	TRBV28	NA	CASSTPRHSYNEQFF	TGTGCCAGCAGTACCCCTCGACACTCCTACAATGAGCAGTTCTTC
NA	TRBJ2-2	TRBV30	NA	CAWTGEAGELFF	TGTGCCTGGACAGGGGAGGCCGGGGAGCTGTTTTTT
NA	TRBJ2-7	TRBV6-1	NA	CASRPPSSYEQYF	TGTGCCAGCAGGCCGCCGTCGTCCTACGAGCAGTACTTC
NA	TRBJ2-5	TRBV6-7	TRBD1	CASSPGQPKATQYF	TGTGCCAGCAGTCCGGGACAGCCCAAAGCGACCCAGTACTTC
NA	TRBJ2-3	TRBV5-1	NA	CASSLGGGTPDTQYF	TGCGCCAGCAGCTTAGGTGGGGGGACCCCCGATACGCAGTATTTT
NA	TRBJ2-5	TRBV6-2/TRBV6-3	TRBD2	CASRAGLAGGKYQETQYF	TGTGCCAGCAGAGCGGGACTAGCGGGGGGGAAATACCAAGAGACCCAGTACTTC
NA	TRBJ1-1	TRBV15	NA	CATAGIQFMNTEAFF	TGTGCCACCGCAGGGATTCAATTTATGAACACTGAAGCTTTCTTT
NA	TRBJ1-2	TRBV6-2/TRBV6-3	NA	CASSPDPTDGYTF	TGTGCCAGCAGTCCAGACCCCACGGATGGCTACACCTTC
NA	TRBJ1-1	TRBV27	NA	CASSLFRGETEAFF	TGTGCCAGCAGTTTATTCCGGGGAGAGACTGAAGCTTTCTTT
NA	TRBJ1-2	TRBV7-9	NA	CASSLSAGVYGYTF	TGTGCCAGCAGCTTATCGGCGGGCGTCTATGGCTACACCTTC
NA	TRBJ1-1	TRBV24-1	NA	CATRSGGNTEAFF	TGTGCCACCAGGAGCGGAGGGAACACTGAAGCTTTCTTT
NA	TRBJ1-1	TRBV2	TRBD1	CASSRDRGYAEAFF	TGTGCCAGCAGCCGGGACAGGGGATACGCTGAAGCTTTCTTT
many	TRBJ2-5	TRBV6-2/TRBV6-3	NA	CASSSETGTQYF	TGTGCCAGCAGTTCGGAAACGGGGACCCAGTACTTC
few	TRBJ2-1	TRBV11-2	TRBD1	CASSPRTGWNEQFF	TGTGCCAGCAGCCCCCGGACAGGGTGGAATGAGCAGTTCTTC
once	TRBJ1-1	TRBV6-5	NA	CASSRGGGMNTEAFF	TGTGCCAGCAGCCGCGGGGGGGGCATGAACACTGAAGCTTTCTTT
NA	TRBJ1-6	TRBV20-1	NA	CSSYGGQAGSYNSPLHF	TGCAGTTCATACGGGGGCCAGGCGGGTTCCTATAATTCACCCCTCCACTTT
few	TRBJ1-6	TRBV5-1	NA	CASSLAEWGSPLHF	TGCGCCAGCAGCTTGGCCGAGTGGGGTTCACCCCTCCACTTT
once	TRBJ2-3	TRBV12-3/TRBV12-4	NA	CASSLELAITDTQYF	TGTGCCAGCAGTTTAGAACTAGCCATCACAGATACGCAGTATTTT
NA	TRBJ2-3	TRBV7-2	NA	CASSFRRADTQYF	TGTGCCAGCAGCTTTCGGCGCGCAGATACGCAGTATTTT
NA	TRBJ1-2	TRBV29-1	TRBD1	CSVDGTGSPRGNGYTF	TGCAGCGTTGATGGGACAGGGTCCCCCAGAGGGAATGGCTACACCTTC
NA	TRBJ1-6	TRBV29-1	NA	CSDLKAASLSSYNSPLHF	TGCAGCGACCTGAAAGCAGCCTCGCTGAGCTCCTATAATTCACCCCTCCACTTT
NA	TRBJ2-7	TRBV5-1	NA	CASSYRGVTYEQYF	TGCGCCAGCAGTTACCGGGGCGTTACCTACGAGCAGTACTTC
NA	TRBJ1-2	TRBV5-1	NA	CASSCQATSYGYTF	TGCGCCAGCAGCTGCCAGGCCACCAGCTATGGCTACACCTTC
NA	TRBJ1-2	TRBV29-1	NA	CSVETLGGYTF	TGCAGCGTTGAAACTCTCGGGGGCTACACCTTC
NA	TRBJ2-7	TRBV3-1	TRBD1	CASTLTRDRGNEQYF	TGTGCCAGCACCCTTACACGGGACAGGGGCAACGAGCAGTACTTC
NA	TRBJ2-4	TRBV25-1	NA	CASSESGNKNIQYF	TGTGCCAGCAGTGAATCCGGAAACAAAAACATTCAGTACTTC
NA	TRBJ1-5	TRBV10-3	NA	CAISEDTINQPQHF	TGTGCCATCAGTGAGGACACTATTAATCAGCCCCAGCATTTT
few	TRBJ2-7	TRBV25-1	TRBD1	CASGTELNYEQYF	TGTGCCAGTGGGACAGAACTAAACTACGAGCAGTACTTC
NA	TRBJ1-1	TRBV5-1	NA	CASSLEAGGLHTEAFF	TGCGCCAGCAGCTTGGAAGCGGGGGGGCTGCACACTGAAGCTTTCTTT
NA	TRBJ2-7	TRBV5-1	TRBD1	CASSVVPGGYEQYF	TGCGCCAGCAGCGTGGTGCCAGGGGGCTACGAGCAGTACTTC
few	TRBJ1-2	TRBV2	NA	CASSEENYGYTF	TGTGCCAGCAGTGAAGAAAACTATGGCTACACCTTC
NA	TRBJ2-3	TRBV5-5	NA	CASSLGQTGTDTQYF	TGTGCCAGCAGCTTGGGACAGACAGGCACAGATACGCAGTATTTT
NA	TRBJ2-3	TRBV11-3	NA	CASSLIPLRGGRADTQYF	TGTGCCAGCAGCTTAATTCCCCTACGTGGGGGGCGGGCAGATACGCAGTATTTT
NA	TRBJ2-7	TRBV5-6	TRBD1	CASINDRDYRGPHEQYF	TGTGCCAGCATTAACGATCGGGATTACAGGGGCCCCCACGAGCAGTACTTC
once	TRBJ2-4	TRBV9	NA	CASSPDTVGAKNIQYF	TGTGCCAGCAGTCCGGACACCGTCGGGGCCAAAAACATTCAGTACTTC
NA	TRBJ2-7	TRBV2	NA	CASSEAFVDSSLEQYF	TGTGCCAGCAGTGAAGCGTTCGTGGACAGTTCCCTCGAGCAGTACTTC
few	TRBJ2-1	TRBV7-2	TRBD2	CASSWRTSREPPYNEQFF	TGTGCCAGCAGCTGGCGGACTAGCCGCGAACCACCTTACAATGAGCAGTTCTTC
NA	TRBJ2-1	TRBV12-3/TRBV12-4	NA	CASSLQLMDEQFF	TGTGCCAGCAGTTTGCAATTGATGGATGAGCAGTTCTTC
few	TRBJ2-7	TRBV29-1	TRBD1	CSAGDSNYEQYF	TGCAGCGCTGGGGACAGCAACTACGAGCAGTACTTC
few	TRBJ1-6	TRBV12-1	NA	CASSFWSPLHF	TGTGCCAGCAGCTTTTGGTCACCCCTCCACTTT
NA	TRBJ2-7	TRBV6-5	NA	CASGGGESYEQYF	TGTGCCAGCGGGGGTGGGGAGTCCTACGAGCAGTACTTC
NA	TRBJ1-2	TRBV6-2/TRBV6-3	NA	CASRPGTSNYGGYTF	TGTGCCAGCAGACCCGGGACAAGTAACTATGGAGGCTACACCTTC
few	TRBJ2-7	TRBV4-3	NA	CASSQDRQLSYEQYF	TGCGCCAGCAGCCAAGATAGGCAGCTCTCCTACGAGCAGTACTTC
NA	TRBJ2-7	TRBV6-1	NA	CASSALTQVTYEQYF	TGTGCCAGCAGTGCGTTGACGCAGGTTACCTACGAGCAGTACTTC
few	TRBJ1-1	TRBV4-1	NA	CASSQERTPTEAFF	TGCGCCAGCAGCCAAGAGAGGACTCCCACTGAAGCTTTCTTT
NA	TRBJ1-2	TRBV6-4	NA	CASGDFYGYTF	TGTGCCAGCGGCGATTTCTATGGCTACACCTTC
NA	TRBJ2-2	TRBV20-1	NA	CSARFGGRGTGELFF	TGCAGTGCACGCTTTGGGGGGCGCGGCACCGGGGAGCTGTTTTTT
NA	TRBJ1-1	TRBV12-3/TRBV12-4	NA	CASSFYTGEAFF	TGTGCCAGCAGTTTCTACACCGGTGAAGCTTTCTTT
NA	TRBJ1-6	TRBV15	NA	CATSSSGRGNSPLHF	TGTGCCACCAGTTCGAGCGGGAGGGGGAATTCACCCCTCCACTTT
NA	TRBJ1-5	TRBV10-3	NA	CAISDGQPNQPQHF	TGTGCCATCAGTGACGGGCAGCCAAATCAGCCCCAGCATTTT
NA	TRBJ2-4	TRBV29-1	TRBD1	CSVRDSGNIQYF	TGCAGCGTCCGGGACAGCGGTAACATTCAGTACTTC
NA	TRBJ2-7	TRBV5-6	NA	CASSLHTVEYEQYF	TGTGCCAGCAGCTTGCATACAGTAGAGTACGAGCAGTACTTC
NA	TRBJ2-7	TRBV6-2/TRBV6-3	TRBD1	CASSFATGGNEQYF	TGTGCCAGCAGTTTTGCAACAGGGGGCAATGAGCAGTACTTC
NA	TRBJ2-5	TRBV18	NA	CASSRSLQETQYF	TGTGCCAGCTCTCGATCGCTCCAAGAGACCCAGTACTTC
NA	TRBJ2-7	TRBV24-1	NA	CATSDFSSYEQYF	TGTGCCACCAGTGATTTTTCCTCCTACGAGCAGTACTTC
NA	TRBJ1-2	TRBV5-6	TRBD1	CASRQGTANYGYTF	TGTGCCAGCAGGCAGGGGACAGCTAACTATGGCTACACCTTC
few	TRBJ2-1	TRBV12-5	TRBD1	CASGLVLGQGIYNEQFF	TGTGCTAGTGGTTTGGTACTGGGACAGGGAATTTACAATGAGCAGTTCTTC